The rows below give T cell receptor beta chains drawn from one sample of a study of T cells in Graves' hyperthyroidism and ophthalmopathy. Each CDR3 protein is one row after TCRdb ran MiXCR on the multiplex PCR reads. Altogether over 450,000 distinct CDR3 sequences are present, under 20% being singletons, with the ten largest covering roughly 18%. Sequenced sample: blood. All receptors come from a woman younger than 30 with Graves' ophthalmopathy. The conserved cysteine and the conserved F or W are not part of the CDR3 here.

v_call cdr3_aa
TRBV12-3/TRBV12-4 ASRTGAGSDTQY
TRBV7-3 ASSLTGDEDTQY
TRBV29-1 SVEDGTGGNEQF
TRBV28 ASTTPGGYEQF
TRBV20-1 SARRPRYNEQF
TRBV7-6 ASSRLAGGQEQY
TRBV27 ASFSGTAEQY
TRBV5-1 ASSLDGSLDGEQF
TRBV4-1 ASSLIIGEKLF
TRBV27 ASSSTN
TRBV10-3 AIKPGQGHPNEKLF
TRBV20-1 SASFSAYTEAF
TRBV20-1 SARDVLAGGTDTQY
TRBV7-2 ASKGTAIYNEQF
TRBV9 ASGLLQAGADTQY
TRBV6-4 DQGGKNIQY
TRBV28 ASSFSSGSQY
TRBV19 ASTNGWNQPQH
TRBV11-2 ASSSGGTGSTYEQY
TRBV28 ASSLWSLAGYEQY
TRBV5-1 ASSLGLRDTHQETQY
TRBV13 ASSLEGSTIYNEQF
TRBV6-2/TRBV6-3 ASGTGGRPTEAF
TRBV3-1 ASSPGGTETQY
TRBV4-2 ASSPHSDRGGTEAF
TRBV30 AWSVGQGGDEQF
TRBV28 ASTWTDSTGELF
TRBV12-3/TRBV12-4 ASRRGGRSNQPQH
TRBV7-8 ASSPEFAYNEQF
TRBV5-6 ASSLSGRALGTDTQY
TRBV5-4 ASSSPHTDTQY
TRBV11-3 ASSLVGKEETQY
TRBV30 AWSVDSYEQY
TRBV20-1 SARTTGSGEKLF
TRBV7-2 ASSPRREGSYNEQF
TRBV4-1 ASSQEQGLGGYT
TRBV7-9 ASSRPGEGYGYT
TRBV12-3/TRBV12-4 ASSLSANEQF
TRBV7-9 ASIQGEGTEAF
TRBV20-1 SAREGGNSNQPQR
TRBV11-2 ASTRTGGNEQF
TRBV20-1 SAREDQETQY
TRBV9 ASSVVRGWGSPFYEQY
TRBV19 ASKYWCCSYEQY
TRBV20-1 SARDDLAGVLWSEQF
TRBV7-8 ASSLGEGGNTGELF
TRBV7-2 ASSPRGPSYEQY
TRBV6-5 ASSYSGGRTSYEQY
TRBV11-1 ASSLVATKNYGYT
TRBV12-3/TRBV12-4 ASRGGGRGMVGEQY
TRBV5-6 ASSLSAEYNEQF